This T cell receptor beta chain was observed in a study of OX40 agonist ivuxolimab in advanced cancers. Turning to the study itself: At about 82% male, the cohort had a mean age of 60 years, ranging from roughly 23 to 80. Study-level results: Doses of 0.1 to 3.0 mg/kg were accompanied by clonal expansion of CD4+ and CD8+ blood T cells by week 6. CD4+ T cells averaged fewer expanded clones than CD8+ T cells.

In this sample, this clone turned up a few times. Antigen specificity is unknown. Measured with immunoSEQ multiplex PCR; TCRdb has only the in-frame clones, and not every one. The table has 75,000 to 90,000 clones, approximately 92% seen once. The CDR3 runs to 13 residues. The V and J ends lost 4 bases and 10 bases respectively, with 17 bases between them. Germline V lookup: CDR1 SEHNR, CDR2 FQNEAQ (reference sequence). Samples were taken at baseline and on day 1 of cycles 4 and 7. The source of this sequence is an adult with an advanced solid tumor such as melanoma, head and neck, liver or kidney cancer. The chain joins TRBV7-9 to TRBJ2-7; D tentatively reads TRBD1 or TRBD2 (5 bases each). Material: CD4+ or CD8+ T cells sorted from blood, obtained in a trial of the OX40 agonist ivuxolimab. The CDR3 nucleotides read TGTGCCAGCAGCTCAAATCCAGGGAGCCGTCAGTACTTC. It translates to CASSSNPGSRQYF.